The TCR beta chain under discussion was sequenced for a study of T cells in localized non-small cell lung cancer. Here immunoSEQ multiplex PCR was the method, and the copy in TCRdb shows in-frame clones only, minus some. The sample lists tens of thousands of clones; around nine tenths were seen once. General observations from the study: In adjacent lung, a median around 50 of the top 100 tumor clones were found. The highest T cell clonality was in uninvolved adjacent lung, above tumor. Sequencing was restricted to one tumor region; therefore, heterogeneity remains possible.

CDR3 length: 16 residues. Trimming removed 5 bases from V and 2 bases from J; junction bases left unmatched: 6. Germline CDR1 is LNHNV and CDR2 is YYDKDF (reference sequence). Concerning this clone itself: Its target is unknown.

This TCR was sampled from an older female donor with stage I lung adenocarcinoma. The rearrangement uses TRBV15 and TRBJ2-3; 11 nucleotides match TRBD2. The sequencing here drew on peripheral blood, taken before any cancer treatment. This chain's CDR3 is CATSRFSGGDTDTQYF. CDR3 bases: TGTGCCACCAGCCGATTTAGCGGGGGGGACACAGATACGCAGTATTTT.